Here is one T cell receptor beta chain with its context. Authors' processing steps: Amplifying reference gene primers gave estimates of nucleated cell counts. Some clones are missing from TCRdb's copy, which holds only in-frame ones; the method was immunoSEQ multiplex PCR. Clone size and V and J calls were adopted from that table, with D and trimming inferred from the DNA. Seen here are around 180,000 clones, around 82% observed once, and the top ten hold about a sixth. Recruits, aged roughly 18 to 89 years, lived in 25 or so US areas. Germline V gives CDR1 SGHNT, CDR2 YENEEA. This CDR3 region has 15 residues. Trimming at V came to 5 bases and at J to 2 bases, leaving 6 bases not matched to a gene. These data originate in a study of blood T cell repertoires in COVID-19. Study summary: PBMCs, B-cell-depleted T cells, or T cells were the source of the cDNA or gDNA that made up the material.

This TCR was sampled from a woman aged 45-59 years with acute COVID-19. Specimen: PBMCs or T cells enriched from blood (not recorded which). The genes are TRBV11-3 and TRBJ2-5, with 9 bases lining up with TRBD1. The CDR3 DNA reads TGTGCCAGCAGCCCAGGACAGGGGTGGCAAGAGACCCAGTACTTC. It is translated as CASSPGQGWQETQYF.